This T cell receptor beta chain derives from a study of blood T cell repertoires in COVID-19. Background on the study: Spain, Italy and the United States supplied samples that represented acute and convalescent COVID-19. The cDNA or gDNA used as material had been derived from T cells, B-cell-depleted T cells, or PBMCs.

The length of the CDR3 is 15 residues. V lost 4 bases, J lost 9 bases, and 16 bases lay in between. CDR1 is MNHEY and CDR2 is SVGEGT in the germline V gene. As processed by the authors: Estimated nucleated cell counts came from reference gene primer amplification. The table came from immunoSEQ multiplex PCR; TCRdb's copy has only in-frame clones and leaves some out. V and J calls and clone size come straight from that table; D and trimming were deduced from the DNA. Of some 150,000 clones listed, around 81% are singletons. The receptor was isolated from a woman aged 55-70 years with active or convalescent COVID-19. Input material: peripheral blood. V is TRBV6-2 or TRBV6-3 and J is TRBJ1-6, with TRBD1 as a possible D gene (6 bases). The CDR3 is CASSFLQGGGSPLHF. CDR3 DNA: TGTGCCAGCAGTTTCCTACAGGGAGGGGGTTCACCCCTCCACTTT.